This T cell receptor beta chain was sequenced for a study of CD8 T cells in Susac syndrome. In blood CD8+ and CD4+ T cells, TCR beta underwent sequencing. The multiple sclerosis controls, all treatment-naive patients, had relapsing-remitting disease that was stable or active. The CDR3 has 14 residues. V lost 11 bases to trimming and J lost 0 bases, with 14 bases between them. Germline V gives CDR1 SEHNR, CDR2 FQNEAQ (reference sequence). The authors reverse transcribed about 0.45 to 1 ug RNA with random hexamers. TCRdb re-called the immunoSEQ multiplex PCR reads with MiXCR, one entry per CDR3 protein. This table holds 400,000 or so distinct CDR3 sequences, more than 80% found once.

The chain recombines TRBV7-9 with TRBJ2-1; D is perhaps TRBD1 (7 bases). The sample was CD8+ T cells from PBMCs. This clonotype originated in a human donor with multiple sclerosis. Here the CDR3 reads CAAGGLFSYNEQFF. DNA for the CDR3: TGTGCCGCAGGGGGGCTCTTCTCCTACAATGAGCAGTTCTTC.